Listed here are 32 T cell receptor beta chains from one sample, sequenced in a study of blood T cell repertoires in COVID-19. Produced via immunoSEQ multiplex PCR; TCRdb's table is partial and in-frame only. The sample has approximately 160,000 clones; around 84% are singletons. The sample taken for sequencing was PBMCs or T cells enriched from blood (not recorded which). These receptors were collected from a middle-aged man who had recovered from COVID-19.

The chain is built from TRBV7-9 and TRBJ2-7; D gene unclear. With 6 bases removed from V and 3 bases from J, the gap between germline ends came to 6 bases. The CDR3 loop spans 11 amino acids. The germline V gene has CDR1 SEHNR and CDR2 FQNEAQ (reference sequence). CDR3 protein: CASSPGYEQYF. The CDR3 DNA reads TGTGCCAGCAGTCCGGGCTACGAGCAGTACTTC.

The chain uses TRBV5-1 and TRBJ1-4; D is unresolved. V lost 3 bases, J lost 0 bases, and 9 bases lay in between. The CDR3 consists of 15 residues. The V gene's germline CDR1 is SGHRS and CDR2 YFSETQ. The CDR3 region has the DNA TGCGCCAGCAGCTCCTCCCCCGCAACTAATGAAAAACTGTTTTTT. Its translation: CASSSSPATNEKLFF.

Comments on this clone: Additional DNA sequences in this sample encode the identical CDR3. The V call is TRBV4-1, the J call TRBJ2-2; possibly TRBD1 for D (6 bases). The germline CDR1 and CDR2 sequences are MGHRA and YSYEKL. Trimming removed 0 bases from V and 5 bases from J, with 10 bases in between. This CDR3 is built from 15 residues. CDR3 coding DNA: TGCGCCAGCAGCCAAGAAGGGGGAAGAACCGGGGAGCTGTTTTTT. Translating gives CASSQEGGRTGELFF.

The chain is built from TRBV19 and TRBJ2-2; D is unclear. The CDR3 runs to 14 residues. Deletions cut 3 bases from V and 5 bases from J, with 10 bases between. Germline V gene sequence: CDR1 LNHDA, CDR2 SQIVND (reference sequence). CDR3 in amino acids: CASSINSQTGELFF. The CDR3 bases are TGTGCCAGTAGTATTAACTCCCAAACCGGGGAGCTGTTTTTT.

This clone appeared a single time. The chain joins TRBV5-5 to TRBJ1-2, with D uncertain. The germline V and J ends were trimmed by 0 bases and 2 bases, with 8 bases remaining between them. The CDR3 totals 14 residues. Germline CDR1 SGHKS, CDR2 YYEKEE (reference sequence). The chain's CDR3 is CASSLAPGNYGYTF. The CDR3 DNA is TGTGCCAGCAGCTTGGCACCCGGGAACTATGGCTACACCTTC.

This clone turned up a few times. The sample carries other DNA sequences with the same CDR3. The rearrangement joins TRBV9 to TRBJ1-6; unclear D gene. V was pared by 2 bases and J by 6 bases, with 6 bases between. CDR3 size: 13 residues. Germline-derived CDR1 and CDR2 are SGDLS and YYNGEE. CDR3: CASSVTGNSPLHF. CDR3 coding DNA: TGTGCCAGCAGCGTTACTGGTAATTCACCCCTCCACTTT.

The V gene is TRBV5-6, the J gene TRBJ2-7; a weak D match, TRBD2 (6 bases). Trimming stripped 3 bases from V and 9 bases from J, with 16 bases between. There are 13 residues in the CDR3. Germline loops: CDR1 SGHDT, CDR2 YYEEEE. The CDR3 region is CASSWGDGGMQYV. The CDR3, as DNA: TGTGCCAGCAGCTGGGGCGACGGGGGAATGCAGTACGTC.

This clone appeared a single time. The CDR3 here is CASSPEGSYLEIYGYTF. The CDR3 DNA reads as TGTGCCAGCAGCCCGGAGGGGTCTTATCTAGAGATCTATGGCTACACCTTC. This chain uses TRBV5-6 with TRBJ1-2, with D possibly TRBD1 on 5 matching bases. Trimming cost V 4 bases and J 4 bases, with 23 bases left between them. The CDR3 extends over 17 amino acids. The germline CDR1 and CDR2 sequences are SGHDT and YYEEEE.

There are a few counts of this clone. The chain combines TRBV5-4 with TRBJ2-3; TRBD1 agrees at 8 bases. V trimming: 3 bases; J trimming: 2 bases; junction bases outside the gene matches: 5. The CDR3 consists of 15 residues. Germline lookup yields CDR1 SGHNT and CDR2 YYREEE (reference sequence). CDR3 nucleotide sequence: TGTGCCAGCAGCTCGAGGACAGGGAACACAGATACGCAGTATTTT. Protein sequence: CASSSRTGNTDTQYF.

The chain couples TRBV13 to TRBJ1-6; maybe TRBD1 (6 bases). This CDR3 comprises 14 residues. Germline values: CDR1 PRHDT, CDR2 FYEKMQ (reference sequence). The V end lost 6 bases, the J end lost 6 bases, and 12 bases lay between the germline ends. The DNA for the CDR3 is TGTGCCAGCAGGACAGGTGTTGTTAATTCACCCCTCCACTTT. Translation: CASRTGVVNSPLHF.

The rearrangement joins TRBV7-2 to TRBJ2-1; D is possibly TRBD2 (6 bases). V was clipped by 5 bases and J by 3 bases, with 11 bases between them. Germline values: CDR1 SGHTA, CDR2 FQGNSA. This CDR3 contains 14 residues. DNA of the CDR3: TGTGCCAGCAGCCAGGGACTTCTCTACAATGAGCAGTTCTTC. It specifies CASSQGLLYNEQFF.

In its sample, this clone was seen a few times. The CDR3 DNA reads TGTGCCAGCAGCCCGACGACAGGGTGGATCTCCTACGAGCAGTACTTC. It codes for CASSPTTGWISYEQYF. The chain joins TRBV7-8 to TRBJ2-7; 7 positions match TRBD1. Germline assignment: CDR1 SGHVS and CDR2 FQNEAQ. The J segment lost 0 bases and the V segment lost 5 bases, leaving 10 bases of the junction unmatched. The CDR3 spans 16 residues.

The chain couples TRBV27 to TRBJ1-2; 11 nucleotides match TRBD1. The trim removed 4 bases at V and 5 bases at J, leaving 12 bases unmatched. This CDR3 contains 17 residues. Germline CDR1 MNHEY, CDR2 SMNVEV (reference sequence). Here the CDR3 reads CASSSGQGAQIRYGYTF. DNA for the CDR3: TGTGCCAGCAGTTCCGGACAGGGGGCGCAAATCAGATATGGCTACACCTTC.

Points on this clone: A clone one base away is much larger, so this may be a read error. This sequence joins TRBV4-2 and TRBJ1-1, with a weak D call TRBD1 (5 bases). Germline lookup yields CDR1 LGHNA and CDR2 YNFKEQ. V lost 0 bases and J lost 1, with 6 bases in between. CDR3 size: 14 residues. The CDR3 sequence: CASSQEGGNTEAFF. The DNA of the CDR3 is TGTGCCAGCAGCCAAGAGGGGGGGAACACTGAAGCTTTCTTT.

This clone has just one count. The chain recombines TRBV27 with TRBJ2-5; 9 bases align to TRBD1. CDR1 and CDR2 (germline): MNHEY, SMNVEV (reference sequence). Trimming took 5 bases from V and 1 from J; bases not matched to a gene: 8. This CDR3 is 16 amino acids long. CDR3 coding DNA: TGTGCCAGCAGTCATGGGACAGGGACCTTCCAAGAGACCCAGTACTTC. It encodes CASSHGTGTFQETQYF.

The V gene is TRBV10-3, the J gene TRBJ2-3, with D maybe TRBD2 (5 bases). Germline CDR1 is ENHRY and CDR2 is SYGVKD. This CDR3 is 15 amino acids long. V was pared by 4 bases and J by 4 bases, with 15 bases between. CDR3: CAISASTGSPDTQYF. CDR3 sequence (DNA): TGTGCCATCAGTGCGTCTACGGGGTCCCCAGATACGCAGTATTTT.

The rearrangement joins TRBV19 to TRBJ1-2; D uncertain. V was trimmed by 1 base and J by 6 bases, leaving 12 bases between them. The CDR3 runs to 14 residues. Germline loops: CDR1 LNHDA, CDR2 SQIVND (reference sequence). The CDR3 DNA reads TGTGCCAGTAGTATAGCCCCGGGAGTCCATGGCTACACCTTC. This codes for CASSIAPGVHGYTF.

The CDR3 coding sequence is TGTGCCAGCAGCGCCGCAGGCACCGGGGGCACCGGGGAGCTGTTTTTT. Amino acids: CASSAAGTGGTGELFF. This chain links TRBV9 with TRBJ2-2; weak D call: TRBD2 (6 bases). CDR1 is SGDLS, CDR2 YYNGEE, per germline. The CDR3 has 16 residues. V dropped 3 bases and J dropped 4 bases, with 16 bases sitting between them. Complete variable domain (other parts from reference TRBV9 and TRBJ2-2): DSGVTQTPKHLITATGQRVTLRCSPRSGDLSVYWYQQSLDQGLQFLIQYYNGEERAKGNILERFSAQQFPDLHSELNLSSLELGDSALYFCASSAAGTGGTGELFFGEGSRLTVL.

This chain's CDR3 is CASSYSSAGNEQFF. CDR3 nucleotide sequence: TGTGCCAGCAGTTACTCGAGTGCAGGGAATGAGCAGTTCTTC. The chain has TRBV6-5 and TRBJ2-1, with a tentative D call TRBD1 (5 bases). The CDR3 extends over 14 amino acids. Germline-derived CDR1 and CDR2 are MNHEY and SVGAGI. Trimming pared 0 bases from V and 7 bases from J, leaving 10 bases between.

The chain combines TRBV18 with TRBJ2-7; D is possibly TRBD1 (5 bases). The CDR3 has 17 residues. With 2 bases removed from V and 2 bases from J, the gap between germline ends came to 19 bases. The V gene's germline CDR1 is KGHSH and CDR2 LQKENI. CDR3 amino acids: CASSPEVGALTTYEQYF. CDR3 sequence (DNA): TGTGCCAGCTCACCAGAAGTTGGGGCACTAACTACCTACGAGCAGTACTTC.

The chain employs TRBV30 and TRBJ2-2, with 7 bases aligning to TRBD2. The J segment lost 4 bases and the V segment lost 5 bases, leaving 10 bases of the junction unmatched. This CDR3 has 15 amino acids. Germline CDR1 and CDR2: GTSNPN and SVGIG (reference sequence). The CDR3 DNA reads as TGTGCCTGGGACCGCGTGGGGGGGTCCACCGGGGAGCTGTTTTTT. It is translated as CAWDRVGGSTGELFF.

This clone was recorded at least ten times. The J gene is TRBJ2-3, the V gene TRBV24-1, with TRBD1 matching over 8 bases. Germline CDR1 reads KGHDR; CDR2 reads SFDVKD. V shed 3 bases and J 0 bases; nucleotides not matched to a gene: 7. The CDR3 length is 17 residues. This chain's CDR3 is CATSDPDRDGSTDTQYF. The CDR3 DNA follows: TGTGCCACCAGTGATCCGGACAGGGATGGAAGCACAGATACGCAGTATTTT.

V gene TRBV20-1 combines with J gene TRBJ2-4; 7 nucleotides align to TRBD1. With V trimmed by 3 bases and J by 2 bases, 13 bases remained unmatched. CDR3 length: 17 residues. Germline CDR1 and CDR2: DFQATT and SNEGSKA (reference sequence). DNA of the CDR3: TGCAGTGCTAGTGCTAGGGGGCCCGGACAAACCAAAAACATTCAGTACTTC. Translating gives CSASARGPGQTKNIQYF.

This chain connects TRBV6-5 to TRBJ1-1, with 8 bases lining up with TRBD1. The CDR3 is 14 residues long. Germline lookup yields CDR1 MNHEY and CDR2 SVGAGI. Germline trimming cut 5 bases from V and 4 bases from J; bases unmatched to any gene: 6. The CDR3 DNA sequence: TGTGCCAGCAGTCGTCAGGACAGGGCCACTGAAGCTTTCTTT. This codes for CASSRQDRATEAFF.

The chain carries TRBV5-4 and TRBJ1-1; no definite D call. Germline lookup yields CDR1 SGHNT and CDR2 YYREEE (reference sequence). V was clipped by 5 bases and J by 11 bases, with 22 bases between them. This CDR3 has 14 residues. Here the CDR3 reads CASRQQNTGEGAFF. The CDR3 DNA follows: TGTGCCAGCAGGCAACAAAATACCGGGGAAGGGGCTTTCTTT.

The chain recombines TRBV18 with TRBJ2-3; D call uncertain. Trimming cost V 3 bases and J 2 bases, with 9 bases left between them. This CDR3 region has 14 residues. Germline loops: CDR1 KGHSH, CDR2 LQKENI. The CDR3 DNA reads TGTGCCAGCTCACCTTTGGAGAACACAGATACGCAGTATTTT. The encoded protein is CASSPLENTDTQYF.

This clone was seen a few times. This chain links TRBV10-3 with TRBJ2-5, with D unclear. V lost 6 bases to trimming and J lost 6 bases, with 14 bases between them. Germline values: CDR1 ENHRY, CDR2 SYGVKD. The CDR3 consists of 13 residues. In DNA, the CDR3 is TGTGCCATCAGGAGTGAGGCCCTGAAGACCCAGTACTTC. Protein sequence: CAIRSEALKTQYF.

The gene calls are TRBV4-1 and TRBJ1-2; 8 nucleotides match TRBD1. CDR3 length: 20 residues. CDR1 is MGHRA, CDR2 YSYEKL, per germline. V lost 0 bases and J lost 4; bases outside the gene matches: 19. The CDR3 protein is CASSQDHPPIWDRSIYGYTF. The CDR3, as DNA: TGCGCCAGCAGCCAAGATCATCCCCCCATTTGGGACAGGTCCATCTATGGCTACACCTTC.

V and J are TRBV12-5 and TRBJ2-5; TRBD2 aligns across 7 bases. Unmatched junction bases numbered 12, after V lost 0 bases and J lost 2 bases. The CDR3 is 18 amino acids. The germline CDR1 and CDR2 sequences are LGHNT and FRNRAP. The CDR3 DNA reads TGTGCTAGTGGTTTGGTACTTGGTCCGGGCGGGGGTCAAGAGACCCAGTACTTC. Translating it yields CASGLVLGPGGGQETQYF.

The J gene is TRBJ1-5, the V gene TRBV27, with D unclear. The ends were cut back, 4 bases at V and 4 bases at J, with 14 bases in the middle. CDR3 length: 15 amino acids. The V gene's germline CDR1 is MNHEY and CDR2 SMNVEV (reference sequence). The CDR3 region is CASSSDPLGNQPQHF. The CDR3 DNA is TGTGCCAGCAGTTCCGACCCTCTCGGGAATCAGCCCCAGCATTTT.

This clone occurred once. The chain combines TRBV7-9 with TRBJ1-3; tentative D call: TRBD1 (6 bases). Trimming pared 5 bases from V and 0 bases from J, leaving 23 bases between. CDR1 SEHNR and CDR2 FQNEAQ come from the germline V gene (reference sequence). This CDR3 comprises 19 residues. Here the CDR3 reads CASSPASGGGVSSGNTIYF. In DNA form, the CDR3 reads TGTGCCAGCAGCCCCGCCTCGGGAGGGGGGGTTTCCTCTGGAAACACCATATATTTT.

This clone was recorded many times. The chain combines TRBV12-5 with TRBJ2-2; 9 bases match TRBD1. CDR1 is LGHNT, CDR2 FRNRAP, per germline. Trimming took 6 bases from V and 3 from J; bases not matched to a gene: 8. The CDR3 consists of 16 residues. As DNA, the CDR3 is TGTGCTAGTGGCCGGACAGGGGTTCGGGACACCGGGGAGCTGTTTTTT. Protein: CASGRTGVRDTGELFF.